The 30 T cell receptor beta chains in this list originate from one sample, sequenced in a study of control samples from healthy donors and cancer patients. Clones were read by immunoSEQ multiplex PCR, and TCRdb kept only the in-frame ones, dropping some. The data show 150,000 to 200,000 clones, around 91% seen once. The sequenced sample was blood. The receptors were sampled from a woman aged 25 to 39 in good health.

This CDR3 is CASSLLPNEQFF. The CDR3 DNA is TGTGCCAGCAGTTTACTGCCGAATGAGCAGTTCTTC. The gene calls are TRBV28 and TRBJ2-1; D is ambiguous. This CDR3 comprises 12 residues. V shed 2 bases and J shed 7 bases, with 6 bases lying between them. CDR1 is MDHEN and CDR2 is SYDVKM in the germline V gene.

V and J are TRBV5-1 and TRBJ1-3, with 9 bases fitting TRBD1. Germline CDR1 is SGHRS and CDR2 is YFSETQ. This CDR3 comprises 15 residues. Trimming took 4 bases from V and 2 from J; bases not matched to a gene: 4. CDR3 in DNA: TGCGCCAGCAGCCCGACAGGGGGTCCTGGAAACACCATATATTTT. Protein product: CASSPTGGPGNTIYF.

The chain carries TRBV27 and TRBJ1-6, with 8 bases lining up with TRBD1. Per the germline V gene, CDR1 is MNHEY and CDR2 is SMNVEV (reference sequence). The CDR3 sequence is 17 residues long. V shed 1 base and J 0 bases; nucleotides not matched to a gene: 2. CDR3 region: CASSLWTGLSYNSPLHF. Here the CDR3 DNA reads TGTGCCAGCAGTTTATGGACAGGGCTCTCCTATAATTCACCCCTCCACTTT.

V usage is TRBV10-3 and J usage is TRBJ2-3; 12 nucleotides line up with TRBD2. Germline values: CDR1 ENHRY, CDR2 SYGVKD. Unmatched junction bases numbered 0, after V lost 4 bases and J lost 4 bases. This CDR3 comprises 14 residues. This CDR3 is CAISGTSGADTQYF. In DNA form, the CDR3 reads TGTGCCATCAGTGGGACTAGCGGGGCAGATACGCAGTATTTT.

This rearrangement joins TRBV10-3 to TRBJ2-3; tentatively, D is TRBD1 (5 bases). CDR1 and CDR2 (germline): ENHRY, SYGVKD. V lost 0 bases and J 5 bases, leaving 9 bases between the germline ends. The CDR3 consists of 14 residues. This CDR3 is CAISESGRGDTQYF. The CDR3, as DNA: TGTGCCATCAGTGAGTCGGGAAGGGGAGATACGCAGTATTTT.

A single count supports this clone. V gene TRBV24-1 combines with J gene TRBJ2-3; possibly TRBD2 for D (5 bases). V shed 2 bases and J shed 0 bases, with 8 bases lying between them. The CDR3 has 15 residues. CDR1 KGHDR and CDR2 SFDVKD come from the germline V gene. CDR3 sequence: CATSDSRTSTDTQYF. In nucleotides, the CDR3 is TGTGCCACCAGTGATTCCCGGACTAGCACAGATACGCAGTATTTT.

The J gene is TRBJ2-2, the V gene TRBV12-5, with D maybe TRBD2 (5 bases). The V end lost 6 bases, the J end lost 7 bases, and 9 bases lay between the germline ends. The CDR3 consists of 12 residues. Germline V lookup: CDR1 LGHNT, CDR2 FRNRAP. DNA for the CDR3: TGTGCTAGTGGAGCGGAAGTCGGGGAGCTGTTTTTT. Translation gives CASGAEVGELFF.

V gene TRBV6-5 combines with J gene TRBJ1-2; maybe TRBD1 (5 bases). The germline V and J ends were trimmed by 5 bases and 0 bases, with 13 bases remaining between them. The CDR3 has 15 amino acids. Germline lookup yields CDR1 MNHEY and CDR2 SVGAGI. The CDR3 nucleotides are TGTGCCAGCAGTCCTCCCGGGACCTCTAACTATGGCTACACCTTC. Translating gives CASSPPGTSNYGYTF.

The CDR3 spells CASSFDTGANVLTF. DNA for the CDR3: TGTGCCAGCAGCTTCGACACGGGGGCCAACGTCCTGACTTTC. The V gene is TRBV5-4, the J gene TRBJ2-6, with unresolved D. Trimming stripped 2 bases from V and 4 bases from J, with 7 bases between. This CDR3 spans 14 amino acids. Germline V gene lookup returns CDR1 SGHNT and CDR2 YYREEE (reference sequence).

V usage is TRBV19 and J usage is TRBJ2-2, with D perhaps given as TRBD1 or TRBD2 (7 bases each). Trimming left V 5 bases short and J 7 bases short, with 17 bases between. The CDR3 is 15 residues long. Germline V lookup: CDR1 LNHDA, CDR2 SQIVND (reference sequence). The chain's CDR3 is CASSETQGRGGELFF. In DNA, the CDR3 is TGTGCCAGTAGTGAAACACAGGGGAGGGGCGGGGAGCTGTTTTTT. The full variable domain, completed using reference TRBV19 and TRBJ2-2, is DGGITQSPKYLFRKEGQNVTLSCEQNLNHDAMYWYRQDPGQGLRLIYYSQIVNDFQKGDIAEGYSVSREKKESFPLTVTSAQKNPTAFYLCASSETQGRGGELFFGEGSRLTVL.

V is TRBV11-2 and J is TRBJ2-3; no firm D call. CDR1 is SGHAT, CDR2 FQNNGV, per germline. CDR3 length equals 13 residues. V was cut by 0 bases and J by 2 bases, with 3 bases left in between. DNA for the CDR3: TGTGCCAGCAGCTTAGAGACCACAGATACGCAGTATTTT. It yields the protein CASSLETTDTQYF.

The chain has TRBV20-1 and TRBJ2-1; D is unresolved. The V end lost 3 bases, the J end lost 2 bases, and 8 bases lay between the germline ends. Germline CDR1 DFQATT, CDR2 SNEGSKA (reference sequence). CDR3 length equals 13 residues. The CDR3 reads CSASQNTYNEQFF. CDR3 DNA sequence: TGCAGTGCTAGTCAGAATACCTACAATGAGCAGTTCTTC.

V usage is TRBV5-1 and J usage is TRBJ2-7; D gene uncertain. Trimming removed 1 base at V and 3 bases at J, with 5 bases between. The V gene's germline CDR1 is SGHRS and CDR2 YFSETQ. This CDR3 spans 12 amino acids. CDR3: CASSLTDYEQYF. The DNA of the CDR3 is TGCGCCAGCAGCTTGACGGACTACGAGCAGTACTTC.

With regard to this clone: The identical CDR3 is also encoded by other nucleotide sequences in the sample. The chain joins TRBV28 to TRBJ2-4, with D hard to call. The CDR3 consists of 13 residues. With 4 bases removed from V and 0 bases from J, the gap between germline ends came to 4 bases. The germline CDR1 and CDR2 sequences are MDHEN and SYDVKM. CDR3 bases: TGTGCCAGCAGTTCCGGAGCCAAAAACATTCAGTACTTC. Its translation is CASSSGAKNIQYF.

The V gene is TRBV6-6, the J gene TRBJ1-1; a possible D gene is TRBD1 (6 bases). Deletions cut 7 bases from V and 1 base from J, with 16 bases between. Germline values: CDR1 MNHNY, CDR2 SVGAGI (reference sequence). This CDR3 spans 15 amino acids. The DNA of the CDR3 is TGTGCCAGCAACCCGGGGGGCGGGAGGAACACTGAAGCTTTCTTT. Translated: CASNPGGGRNTEAFF.

The chain couples TRBV2 to TRBJ1-4; the match to TRBD1 covers 10 bases. V lost 8 bases to trimming and J lost 13 bases; unmatched junction nucleotides: 4. The CDR3 spans 11 residues. CDR1 SNHLY and CDR2 FYNNEI come from the germline V gene. CDR3 DNA sequence: TGTGCCAGCGGGACAGGGGTTATACTGTTTTTT. Translated, it gives CASGTGVILFF.

This clone has a single count. The chain has TRBV11-2 and TRBJ2-3; 12 nucleotides match TRBD2. Germline-derived CDR1 and CDR2 are SGHAT and FQNNGV. Losses at the gene ends were 1 base for V and 6 bases for J; bases not matched to a gene: 5. The CDR3 spans 16 residues. Written as DNA, the CDR3 is TGTGCCAGCAGCTTAGCTAGCGGGGGGGTTAGGGATACGCAGTATTTT. Residues: CASSLASGGVRDTQYF.

The chain recombines TRBV5-8 with TRBJ2-3; 9 bases are a match to TRBD1. This CDR3 region has 14 residues. Trimming took 6 bases from V and 5 from J; bases not matched to a gene: 7. CDR1 is SGHTS, CDR2 YDEGEE, per germline. The CDR3 DNA is TGTGCCAGCACCCCTCGACAGGGGGTAGATACGCAGTATTTT. Protein sequence: CASTPRQGVDTQYF.

The chain couples TRBV16 to TRBJ2-5, with D perhaps given as TRBD1 or TRBD2 (5 bases each). The CDR3 consists of 15 residues. From germline, CDR1 is KGHSY and CDR2 FQNENV. Trimming shortened V by 0 bases and J by 5 bases, and 13 bases separated the two germline ends. CDR3 coding DNA: TGTGCCAGCAGCCAATCGGGACGGAGCCCCGAGACCCAGTACTTC. Translating gives CASSQSGRSPETQYF. Variable domain in full (rest from reference TRBV16 and TRBJ2-5): GEEVAQTPKHLVRGEGQKAKLYCAPIKGHSYVFWYQQVLKNEFKFLISFQNENVFDETGMPKERFSAKCLPNSPCSLEIQATKLEDSAVYFCASSQSGRSPETQYFGPGTRLLVL.

This clone was seen a handful of times. The chain carries TRBV6-4 and TRBJ1-2, with D possibly being TRBD1 (6 bases). The CDR3 extends over 15 amino acids. V lost 0 bases and J lost 4, with 12 bases in between. Germline values: CDR1 MRHNA, CDR2 SNTAGT. The CDR3 nucleotides read TGTGCCAGCAGTGACTCGGCAGGGGACCTCTATGGCTACACCTTC. Translated, it gives CASSDSAGDLYGYTF.

As to this clone: The same CDR3 also results from other DNA sequences found in this sample. This chain uses TRBV14 with TRBJ1-6; D is ambiguous. This CDR3 is built from 14 residues. The V and J ends lost 0 bases and 6 bases respectively, with 6 bases between them. Germline-derived CDR1 and CDR2 are SGHDN and FVKESK. The CDR3 DNA is TGTGCCAGCAGCCAAGATCGGATTAATTCACCCCTCCACTTT. Protein: CASSQDRINSPLHF.

The genes are TRBV6-2 or TRBV6-3 and TRBJ2-1; D is unclear. The V gene lost 2 bases and the J gene lost 5 bases, with 4 bases spanning the gap. This CDR3 spans 12 amino acids. Germline V gene data show CDR1 as MNHEY and CDR2 as SVGEGT. The CDR3 loop reads CASSYRHNEQFF. The CDR3 bases are TGTGCCAGCAGTTACAGGCACAATGAGCAGTTCTTC.

Regarding this clone: Other nucleotide sequences in the sample specify the same CDR3. The rearrangement links TRBV3-1 (or the pseudogene TRBV3-2) to TRBJ2-1, with TRBD2 identical over 14 bases. The length of the CDR3 is 13 residues. The ends lost 8 bases at V and 6 bases at J; junction bases unmatched: 0. The germline V gene encodes CDR1 LGHDT and CDR2 YNNKEL (reference sequence). The CDR3, as DNA: TGTGCCAGCGGACTAGCGGGGGGCAATGAGCAGTTCTTC. Translated, it gives CASGLAGGNEQFF.

This clone was counted at least ten times. The gene calls are TRBV2 and TRBJ2-7; TRBD1 matches 7 bases. The CDR3 spans 13 residues. The germline gives CDR1 SNHLY, CDR2 FYNNEI. With 7 bases clipped from V and 4 bases from J, the junction kept 7 bases outside the gene matches. The CDR3 nucleotides read TGTGCCAGCAAGCACGACAGGGATTACGAGCAGTACTTC. It is translated as CASKHDRDYEQYF.

This clone was seen once. This chain joins TRBV21-1 and TRBJ2-1. TRBV21-1 is recorded as a pseudogene. The CDR3 loop spans 19 amino acids. CDR3 coding DNA: TGTGCCAGCAGCAAGGACAGCCTCACCGGGGGCAGCTCCTACAATGAGCAGTTCTTC. This sequence encodes CASSKDSLTGGSSYNEQFF.

The CDR3 sequence: CASSPGQGAETQYF. CDR3 bases: TGTGCCAGCAGCCCGGGACAGGGGGCAGAGACCCAGTACTTC. The chain combines TRBV7-2 with TRBJ2-5, with TRBD1 matching 12 bases. The CDR3 runs to 14 residues. The J segment lost 4 bases and the V segment lost 5 bases, leaving 2 bases of the junction unmatched. Germline CDR1 is SGHTA and CDR2 is FQGNSA.

This chain connects TRBV6-6 to TRBJ2-7; a weak D match, TRBD2 (7 bases). This CDR3 has 17 residues. With 5 bases removed from V and 2 bases from J, the gap between germline ends came to 22 bases. The germline CDR1 and CDR2 sequences are MNHNY and SVGAGI (reference sequence). This CDR3 is CASSRRGGGRLTYEQYF. The DNA of the CDR3 is TGTGCCAGCAGTCGCCGCGGGGGCGGCAGACTGACCTACGAGCAGTACTTC.

This chain joins TRBV7-2 and TRBJ2-1; 10 nucleotides agree with TRBD1. The V gene's germline CDR1 is SGHTA and CDR2 FQGNSA. J gave up 5 bases and V 4 bases, and 14 bases lay outside the gene matches. This CDR3 contains 18 residues. The CDR3 sequence: CASSSPRQGAKGNNEQFF. CDR3 DNA: TGTGCCAGCAGCTCCCCTCGACAGGGGGCGAAGGGCAACAATGAGCAGTTCTTC.

This clone was recorded once. Other nucleotide sequences in the sample specify the same CDR3. The chain uses TRBV28 and TRBJ1-1, with TRBD1 identical over 8 bases. V was clipped by 5 bases and J by 1 base; unmatched bases: 6. The length of the CDR3 is 15 residues. Germline V gene lookup returns CDR1 MDHEN and CDR2 SYDVKM. As DNA, the CDR3 is TGTGCCAGCAGTACCCCCGGGACAGGGAACACTGAAGCTTTCTTT. Translated: CASSTPGTGNTEAFF.

This chain's CDR3 is CASSQARSTGNTIYF. The CDR3 DNA reads as TGTGCCAGCAGCCAAGCCAGGAGTACTGGAAACACCATATATTTT. The chain couples TRBV3-1 (or the pseudogene TRBV3-2) to TRBJ1-3, with D unresolved. This CDR3 comprises 15 residues. Trimming stripped 1 base from V and 2 bases from J, with 9 bases between. Germline values: CDR1 LGHDT, CDR2 YNNKEL (reference sequence).